A single sample is the source of the 8 T cell receptor beta chains below, sequenced in a study of early T cells in non-severe SARS-CoV-2 infection (dated by TCRdb to the early 2020s). Library construction relied on 5' RACE. The sequencer listed for this sample is NextSeq 500. TCRdb took the public reads, trimmed them with fastp at Q25, ran MiXCR for clone calling and kept in-frame beta chains. Rows are unified per CDR3 protein, each entry keeping the most common DNA and genes. This sample holds around 63,000 distinct CDR3 sequences; approximately 5.9% were observed only once. About 3.6% of the sample rests with the top ten. The specimen was whole blood, collected at baseline. These receptors came from an adult who was a healthcare worker with PCR-confirmed SARS-CoV-2 infection or an uninfected control (not recorded which).

The genes are TRBV28 and TRBJ1-2; 7 nucleotides match TRBD1. The CDR3 is made up of 14 amino acids. Germline CDR1 is MDHEN and CDR2 is SYDVKM. Germline trimming cut 7 bases from V and 5 bases from J; bases unmatched to any gene: 10. The DNA for the CDR3 is TGTGCCAGCAAACCAGGGACAGTCACTTATGGCTACACCTTC. Its protein product is CASKPGTVTYGYTF.

This clonotype was observed many times. The V call is TRBV18, the J call TRBJ1-1; 9 nucleotides agree with TRBD1. Germline-derived CDR1 and CDR2 are KGHSH and LQKENI. The CDR3 is made up of 17 amino acids. Trimming took 3 bases from V and 3 from J; bases not matched to a gene: 11. The DNA of the CDR3 is TGTGCCAGCTCACCGAGGTTCACGACAGGGGGTGACACTGAAGCTTTCTTT. Translation: CASSPRFTTGGDTEAFF.

This clonotype has at least ten counts. This chain uses TRBV2 with TRBJ2-1; a weak D match, TRBD2 (5 bases). V lost 10 bases, J lost 5 bases, and 18 bases lay in between. This CDR3 comprises 14 residues. Looked up from germline, CDR1 is SNHLY and CDR2 is FYNNEI. This chain's CDR3 is CATVGSGLNNEQFF. In DNA form, the CDR3 reads TGTGCCACCGTGGGGAGTGGACTTAACAATGAGCAGTTCTTC.

This clonotype was detected a few times. J is TRBJ1-6 and V is TRBV20-1, with D perhaps matching TRBD1 (6 bases). This CDR3 comprises 13 residues. V was cut by 4 bases and J by 9 bases, with 13 bases left in between. CDR1 DFQATT and CDR2 SNEGSKA come from the germline V gene (reference sequence). In DNA, the CDR3 is TGCAGTGCTAACCGGGGGGGCTCTTCACCCCTCCACTTT. Amino acid sequence: CSANRGGSSPLHF.

This clonotype was seen ten or more times. The J gene is TRBJ1-5, the V gene TRBV18; D is undetermined. V shed 4 bases and J shed 6 bases, with 7 bases lying between them. The CDR3 extends over 12 amino acids. CDR1 is KGHSH and CDR2 is LQKENI in the germline V gene. The CDR3 DNA is TGTGCCAGCTCACGGGAAGGTCAGCCCCAGCATTTT. Its protein is CASSREGQPQHF.

This clonotype was detected many times. The chain is built from TRBV4-1 and TRBJ2-7; D is ambiguous. The CDR3 contains 17 residues. Trimming cost V 4 bases and J 4 bases, with 23 bases left between them. The germline V gene has CDR1 MGHRA and CDR2 YSYEKL. CDR3 sequence: CASSPLDTNHAVYEQYF. In DNA form, the CDR3 reads TGCGCCAGCAGCCCCCTAGATACTAACCATGCCGTATACGAGCAGTACTTC.

The rearrangement links TRBV14 to TRBJ1-1; D is unresolved. Per the germline V gene, CDR1 is SGHDN and CDR2 is FVKESK. This CDR3 contains 16 residues. Between the trimmed V and J ends, which lost 1 base and 4 bases, there was a span of 16 bases. The CDR3 nucleotides are TGTGCCAGCAGCCAAGCCATAGGCAGCGGGATCACTGAAGCTTTCTTT. It encodes CASSQAIGSGITEAFF.

This clonotype has at least ten counts. The J gene is TRBJ2-2, the V gene TRBV12-3 or TRBV12-4; no firm D call. Between the trimmed V and J ends, which lost 5 bases and 7 bases, there was a span of 14 bases. This CDR3 is built from 14 residues. As DNA, the CDR3 is TGTGCCAGCAGTCCCCTCGTGGGTGGCGGGGAGCTGTTTTTT. It encodes CASSPLVGGGELFF.